This T cell receptor (beta chain) emerged from a study of CD8+ T cells in alopecia areata. RNA was extracted and reverse transcribed into cDNA as the sequencing template. TCRdb's copy holds only in-frame clones and misses some; the assay was immunoSEQ multiplex PCR. The sample includes 80,000 to 100,000 clones, 40% to 45% of them seen just once. Study-level results: An increase in clonality over normal scalp was evident in lesional scalp, especially alopecia totalis/universalis.

About this clone: Its specificity is unknown.

The receptor's source is a human donor with alopecia areata. Material: CD4+ T cells sorted from blood.

CDR3 sequence: CAHLPEGLLNTEAFF. In nucleotides, the CDR3 is TGTGCCCATCTGCCGGAAGGGCTCCTGAACACTGAAGCTTTCTTT. This sequence joins TRBV30 and TRBJ1-1; D is undetermined. Per the germline V gene, CDR1 is GTSNPN and CDR2 is SVGIG (reference sequence). Trimming removed 8 bases from V and 0 bases from J, with 19 bases in between. The CDR3 contains 15 residues.